The sequence of this TCR beta chain was determined in a study of regulatory T cells in long-lasting Graves disease. The V end lost 0 bases, the J end lost 0 bases, and 3 bases lay between the germline ends. Looked up from germline, CDR1 is LGHNA and CDR2 is YSLEER. The CDR3 extends over 15 amino acids. Time point given: newly diagnosed GD, antithyroid drugs for less than 3 months. RNA extracted from PBMCs served as the sequencing template. Ten or more counts support this clonotype. As yet, its antigen is unknown. Through Arm-PCR of CDR3 regions and iRepertoire HTBI primers, TCR beta libraries were built. TCRdb reanalysed the multiplex PCR reads using MiXCR and keeps one entry per CDR3 protein. The data contain around 230,000 distinct CDR3 sequences, about 18% of them singletons. Study results and caveats: Small sample size may have lowered accuracy. Persistent Graves' patients showed reduced TCR diversity versus newly diagnosed patients.

This sample comprised peripheral blood mononuclear cells (PBMCs), obtained at new diagnosis, from a patient treated with antithyroid drugs. The source is a female donor with Graves disease. This chain uses TRBV4-3 with TRBJ2-6; D unresolved. The CDR3 region has the DNA TGCGCCAGCAGCCAAGATGCCTCTGGGGCCAACGTCCTGACTTTC. Translated, it gives CASSQDASGANVLTF.